The clone carrying this T cell receptor beta chain came up once. The V gene's germline CDR1 is KGHSH and CDR2 LQKENI. V dropped 5 bases and J dropped 9 bases, with 12 bases sitting between them. This CDR3 is 12 amino acids long. The record originates from a study of blood T cell repertoires in COVID-19. Across the study: Samples taken during acute and convalescent COVID-19 were collected in the United States, Italy and Spain. Nucleic acid was either cDNA or gDNA, and it came from T cells, B-cell-depleted T cells, or PBMCs.

In the authors' workflow: Quantification of nucleated cells was approximated via reference gene primer amplification. Only in-frame clones appear in the TCRdb table, and some are missing; sequencing was by immunoSEQ multiplex PCR. V, J and clone size are taken as reported in that table, and D and trimming were inferred from the DNA itself. Of 95,000 to 100,000 clones listed, more than 75% are singletons. Sequenced: peripheral blood. The chain recombines TRBV18 with TRBJ2-3; weak D call: TRBD1 (5 bases). This receptor was taken from a woman younger than 45 with acute or convalescent COVID-19. This CDR3 is CASSDSQGTQYF. The DNA of the CDR3 is TGTGCCAGCTCAGACAGCCAAGGGACGCAGTATTTT.